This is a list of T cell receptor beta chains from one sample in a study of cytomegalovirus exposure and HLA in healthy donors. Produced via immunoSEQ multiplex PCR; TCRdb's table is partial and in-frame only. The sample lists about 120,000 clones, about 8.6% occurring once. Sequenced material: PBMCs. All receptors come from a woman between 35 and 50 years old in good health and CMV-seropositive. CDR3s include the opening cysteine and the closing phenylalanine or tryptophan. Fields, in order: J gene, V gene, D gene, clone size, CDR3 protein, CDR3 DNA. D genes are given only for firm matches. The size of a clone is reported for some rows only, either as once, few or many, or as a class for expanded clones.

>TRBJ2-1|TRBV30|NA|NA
CAWSFQGDNREQFF
TGTGCCTGGAGTTTTCAAGGGGATAATCGTGAGCAGTTCTTC
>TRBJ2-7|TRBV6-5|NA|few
CASRSGVHYEQYF
TGTGCCAGCAGATCAGGGGTACACTACGAGCAGTACTTC
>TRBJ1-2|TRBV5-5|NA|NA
CASSSRQASYGYTF
TGTGCCAGCAGCTCAAGACAGGCATCCTATGGCTACACCTTC
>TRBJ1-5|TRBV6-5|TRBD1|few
CASSYSARGVGQPQHF
TGTGCCAGCAGTTACTCGGCCAGGGGGGTTGGTCAGCCCCAGCATTTT
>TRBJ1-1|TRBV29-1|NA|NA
CSVERQEGTEAFF
TGCAGCGTTGAAAGGCAGGAAGGAACTGAAGCTTTCTTT
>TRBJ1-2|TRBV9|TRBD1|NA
CASSVEWGTGYGYTF
TGTGCCAGCAGCGTAGAGTGGGGGACAGGGTATGGCTACACCTTC
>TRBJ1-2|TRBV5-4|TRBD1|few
CASSSDRGYGYTF
TGTGCCAGCAGTTCCGACAGGGGCTATGGCTACACCTTC
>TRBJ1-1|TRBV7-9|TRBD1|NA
CASSLGQGRTEAFF
TGTGCCAGCAGCTTAGGACAGGGGAGGACTGAAGCTTTCTTT
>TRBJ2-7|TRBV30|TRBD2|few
CAWWPGGSYEQYF
TGTGCCTGGTGGCCGGGGGGGTCCTACGAGCAGTACTTC
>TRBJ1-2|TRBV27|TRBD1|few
CASSFLQGARYGYTF
TGTGCCAGCAGTTTTTTACAGGGGGCACGGTATGGCTACACCTTC
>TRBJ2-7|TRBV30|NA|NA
CAWKPPGDYEQYF
TGTGCCTGGAAGCCGCCGGGGGACTACGAGCAGTACTTC
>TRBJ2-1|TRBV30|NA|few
CAWSVWRTRGGGNEQFF
TGTGCCTGGAGTGTCTGGCGGACTAGAGGGGGGGGTAATGAGCAGTTCTTC
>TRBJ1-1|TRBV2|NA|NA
CASRTGTEAFF
TGTGCCAGCAGAACAGGGACTGAAGCTTTCTTT
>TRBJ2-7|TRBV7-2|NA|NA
CASSSQLVSEQYF
TGTGCCAGCAGCTCCCAGTTGGTATCCGAGCAGTACTTC
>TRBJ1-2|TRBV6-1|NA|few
CASSEEGEGGYTF
TGTGCCAGCAGTGAAGAGGGGGAAGGTGGCTACACCTTC
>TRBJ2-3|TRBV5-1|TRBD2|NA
CASRPTSGAGDTQYF
TGCGCCAGCAGACCCACTAGCGGGGCGGGAGATACGCAGTATTTT